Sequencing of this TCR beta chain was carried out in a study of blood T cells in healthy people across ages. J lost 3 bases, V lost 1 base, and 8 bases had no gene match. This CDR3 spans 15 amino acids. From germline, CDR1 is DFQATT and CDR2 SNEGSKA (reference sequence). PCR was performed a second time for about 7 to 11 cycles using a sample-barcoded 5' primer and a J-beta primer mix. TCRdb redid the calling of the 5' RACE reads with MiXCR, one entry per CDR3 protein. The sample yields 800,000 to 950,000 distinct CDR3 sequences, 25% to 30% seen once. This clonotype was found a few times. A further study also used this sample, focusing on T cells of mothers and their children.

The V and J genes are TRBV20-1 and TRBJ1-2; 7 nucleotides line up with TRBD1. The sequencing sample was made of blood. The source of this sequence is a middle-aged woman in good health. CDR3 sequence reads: CSARAQVRGDYGYTF. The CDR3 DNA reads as TGCAGTGCTAGAGCGCAAGTCAGGGGGGACTATGGCTACACCTTC.